The clone carrying this T cell receptor delta chain was seen a few times. One base separates it from a far larger clone, so it is likely a read error. At the DNA level, this CDR3 is encoded by other sequences in the same sample as well. These data originate in a study of γδ T cells in repeated Plasmodium falciparum infection. TCRdb applied CATT to the multiplex PCR reads for clone calling. Found here are tens of thousands of delta-chain clones, approximately 0.92% of them singletons; the top ten hold 9.6%. This TCR was recovered from a pool of human donors (malaria-infected and uninfected, not separated). Sequences were obtained from gamma-delta T cells from blood.

The CDR3 sequence: CACDPWGQTVGSAQLFF. DNA for the CDR3: TGTGCCTGTGACCCTTGGGGTCAAACCGTAGGGTCAGCACAACTCTTCTTT. The chain links TRDV2 to TRDJ2; TRDD3 might be the D (5 bases). TCRdb carries no J gene annotation; the J gene was assigned here by matching the DNA with germline. In germline, CDR1 is GEAIGNYY, CDR2 EKD. The CDR3 consists of 17 residues. Deletions cut 3 bases from V and 6 bases from J, with 22 bases between.